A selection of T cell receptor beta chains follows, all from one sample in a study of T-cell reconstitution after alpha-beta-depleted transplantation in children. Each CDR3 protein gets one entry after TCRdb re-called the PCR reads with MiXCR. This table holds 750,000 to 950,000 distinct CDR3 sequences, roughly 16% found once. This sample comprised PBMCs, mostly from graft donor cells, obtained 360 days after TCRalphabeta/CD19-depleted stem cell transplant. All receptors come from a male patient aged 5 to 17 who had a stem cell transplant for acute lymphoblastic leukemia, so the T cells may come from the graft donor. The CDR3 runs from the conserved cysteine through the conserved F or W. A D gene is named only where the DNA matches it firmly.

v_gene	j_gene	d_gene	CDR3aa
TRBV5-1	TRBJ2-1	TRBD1	CASSLQGQGANEQFF
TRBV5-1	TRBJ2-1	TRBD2	CASSLVAGATGEQFF
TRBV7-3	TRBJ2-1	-	CASSFGRGYEQFF
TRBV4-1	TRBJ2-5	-	CASSPRIWRETQYF
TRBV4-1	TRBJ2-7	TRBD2	CASSPPGGGYEQYF
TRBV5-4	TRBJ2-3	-	CASSLRSRTDTQYF
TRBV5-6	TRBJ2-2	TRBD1	CASSLGDRRTGELFF
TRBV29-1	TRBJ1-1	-	CSVEDRGRVGTEAFF
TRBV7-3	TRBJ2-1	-	CASSLTGGAGIYNEQFF
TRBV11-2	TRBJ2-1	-	CASSLVPLGSYNEQFF
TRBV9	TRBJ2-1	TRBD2	CASSGGGVYSYNEQFF
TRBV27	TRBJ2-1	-	CASSNILGGYNEQFF
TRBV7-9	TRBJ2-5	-	CASSLPGPQTQYF
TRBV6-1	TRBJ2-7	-	CASSPDWSSSYEQYF
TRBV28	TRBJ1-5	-	CASSFQEYSNQPQHF
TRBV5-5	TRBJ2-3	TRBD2	CASSLEWEREWADTQYF
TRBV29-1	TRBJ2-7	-	CSVVVGRAYEQYF
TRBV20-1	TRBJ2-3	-	CSASSGSITDTQYF
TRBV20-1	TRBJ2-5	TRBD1	CSARGTGEGVETQYF
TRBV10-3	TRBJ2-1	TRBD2	CAINSGRASEQFF
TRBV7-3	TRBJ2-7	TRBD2	CASSLTPGLAGVSEQYF
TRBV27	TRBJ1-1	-	CASSHDGYMNTEAFF
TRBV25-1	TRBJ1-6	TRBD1	CASRGTGGGSPLHF
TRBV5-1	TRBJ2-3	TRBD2	CASSELAVNTDTQYF
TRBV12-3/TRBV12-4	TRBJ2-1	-	CASFSRNEQFF
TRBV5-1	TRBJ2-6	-	CASSHDSSGANVLTF
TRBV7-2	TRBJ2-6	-	CASSPGSGSGANVLTF
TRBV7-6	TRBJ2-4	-	CASSCRDPGPKNIQYF
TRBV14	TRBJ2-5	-	CASRATGFQETQYF
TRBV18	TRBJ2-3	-	CASSAYEWQGKDTQYF
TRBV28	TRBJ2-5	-	CASRGGHDQETQYF
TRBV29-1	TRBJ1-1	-	CSVEEVLNTEAFF
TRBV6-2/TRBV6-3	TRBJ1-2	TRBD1	CASRTSTGDGYTF
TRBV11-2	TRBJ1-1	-	CASSFRNGVFTEAFF
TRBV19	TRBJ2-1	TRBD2	CASSIGLGLAGPYNEQFF
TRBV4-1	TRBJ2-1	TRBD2	CASSQGWGRDEQFF
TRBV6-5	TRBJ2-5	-	CASSYDGMKKYQETQYF
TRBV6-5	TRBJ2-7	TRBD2	CASSYEGLVYEQYF
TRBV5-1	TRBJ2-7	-	CASSARLTAYEQYF
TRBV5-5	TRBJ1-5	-	CASSPGVWSNQPQHF
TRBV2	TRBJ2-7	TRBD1	CASLIGTGRLEQYF
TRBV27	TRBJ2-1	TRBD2	CASLAGTEQFF
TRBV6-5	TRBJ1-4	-	CASSYLADESYEKLFF